In its sample, the clone carrying this TCR beta chain was seen a few times. The same CDR3 can be traced to other DNA sequences in this sample. The CDR3 is 15 residues long. Germline CDR1 and CDR2: SGHKS and YYEKEE (reference sequence). V gave up 0 bases and J gave up 3 bases, with 10 bases separating them. The data belong to a study of OX40 agonist ivuxolimab in advanced cancers. Assay: immunoSEQ multiplex PCR; the TCRdb copy retains only in-frame clones and omits some. The data contain around 70,000 clones, about 84% of them singletons. Sequenced material: CD4+ or CD8+ T cells sorted from blood, taken in a trial of the OX40 agonist ivuxolimab. This clonotype was obtained from an adult with an advanced solid tumor such as melanoma, head and neck, liver or kidney cancer. The J gene is TRBJ1-5, the V gene TRBV5-5, with D unclear. The CDR3 loop reads CASSLVPGVNQPQHF. CDR3 nucleotides: TGTGCCAGCAGCTTGGTTCCGGGAGTCAATCAGCCCCAGCATTTT.